This T cell receptor beta chain was identified in a study of early T cells in non-severe SARS-CoV-2 infection. Study summary: Unsorted whole blood bulk RNA was sequenced, with unpaired chains.

In its sample, this clonotype was seen many times. Individually, cDNA molecules had unique molecular identifiers attached to them. TCRdb used MiXCR to reprocess the 5' RACE reads, holding one entry per CDR3 protein. The sample includes tens of thousands of distinct CDR3 sequences, 13% seen only once; the top ten take roughly 8.3%. The V and J ends lost 7 bases and 1 base respectively, with 10 bases between them. This CDR3 contains 14 residues. CDR1 is SNHLY, CDR2 FYNNEI, per germline. The clonotype comes from an adult who was a healthcare worker with PCR-confirmed SARS-CoV-2 infection or an uninfected control (not recorded which). V is TRBV2 and J is TRBJ2-2; D is uncertain. Sequencing was done on a sample of whole blood. The CDR3 region has the DNA TGTGCCAGCACGATCAAGGGGAACACCGGGGAGCTGTTTTTT. Amino acid sequence: CASTIKGNTGELFF.